This TCR beta chain is from a study of CD4+ T cells in melanoma. For this clone: Its antigen remains unidentified.

Clones were sequenced by immunoSEQ multiplex PCR, and TCRdb holds only the in-frame ones, with some missing. Counted here are about 9,900 clones, almost 70% occurring once; the ten biggest clones make up around 20%. CDR1 and CDR2 (germline): MNHNS, SASEGT. This CDR3 has 15 amino acids. The V end was cut by 6 bases, the J end by 5 bases, with 16 bases between. Findings of the study overall: CD8+ T cell, macrophage and B cell function reportedly correlated with neoantigen-specific CD4+ T cells. Diverse differentiation states were reported for melanoma neoantigen-specific CD4+ T cells.

The V gene is TRBV6-1, the J gene TRBJ1-4; D is perhaps TRBD1 (6 bases). The receptor was derived from a human donor with melanoma. Sequences were obtained from peripheral blood. The CDR3 DNA sequence: TGTGCCAGCAGCGGAGGACAGTCCAGGAATGAAAAACTGTTTTTT. As protein: CASSGGQSRNEKLFF.